There are a few counts of the clone carrying this TCR beta chain. These data belong to a study of T cells in Graves' hyperthyroidism and ophthalmopathy. Patients showing uncontrolled infection, other autoimmune disease, pregnancy or lactation were ineligible. Regions amplified from RNA transcripts were the TCR beta CDR3 regions. When the TCR CDR3 underwent first-round RT-PCR, the HTBI primer set was used. TCRdb recomputed calls from the multiplex PCR reads with MiXCR, one row per CDR3 protein. The sample lists a few hundred thousand distinct CDR3 sequences; roughly 18% were seen once. Germline CDR1 reads SGHVS; CDR2 reads FQNEAQ. The CDR3 is made up of 17 amino acids. Trimming shortened V by 5 bases and J by 7 bases, and 24 bases separated the two germline ends.

The source of this sequence is a man younger than 35 with Graves' ophthalmopathy. J is TRBJ1-5 and V is TRBV7-8; D possibly corresponds to TRBD1 (6 bases). Sequencing was performed on blood. Here the CDR3 reads CASSLHPDRAQGQPQHF. CDR3 coding DNA: TGTGCCAGCAGCCTCCACCCGGACCGGGCACAGGGCCAGCCCCAGCATTTT.